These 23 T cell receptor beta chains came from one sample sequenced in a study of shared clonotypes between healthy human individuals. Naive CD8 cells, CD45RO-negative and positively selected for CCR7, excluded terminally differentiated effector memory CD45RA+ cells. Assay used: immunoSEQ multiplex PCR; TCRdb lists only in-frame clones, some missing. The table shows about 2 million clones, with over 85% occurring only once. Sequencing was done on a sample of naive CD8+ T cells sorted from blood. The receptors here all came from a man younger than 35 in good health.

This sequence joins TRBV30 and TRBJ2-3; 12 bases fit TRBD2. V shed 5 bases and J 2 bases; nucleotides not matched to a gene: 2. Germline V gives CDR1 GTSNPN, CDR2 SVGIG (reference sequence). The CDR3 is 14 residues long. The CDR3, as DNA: TGTGCCTGGGCTAGCGGGAGGGTCACAGATACGCAGTATTTT. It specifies CAWASGRVTDTQYF.

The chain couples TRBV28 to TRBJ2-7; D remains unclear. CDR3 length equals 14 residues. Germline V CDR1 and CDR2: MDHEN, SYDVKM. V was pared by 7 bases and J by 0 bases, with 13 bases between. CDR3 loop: CASTLVGSSYEQYF. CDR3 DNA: TGTGCCAGCACTTTGGTGGGTAGCTCCTACGAGCAGTACTTC.

Written as DNA, the CDR3 is TGTGCCAGCAGTTTTCGCGAAACCGGGGAGCTGTTTTTT. Amino acid sequence: CASSFRETGELFF. The rearrangement links TRBV28 to TRBJ2-2; D remains unclear. The CDR3 is 13 residues long. In germline, CDR1 is MDHEN, CDR2 SYDVKM. V shed 3 bases and J shed 5 bases, with 7 bases lying between them.

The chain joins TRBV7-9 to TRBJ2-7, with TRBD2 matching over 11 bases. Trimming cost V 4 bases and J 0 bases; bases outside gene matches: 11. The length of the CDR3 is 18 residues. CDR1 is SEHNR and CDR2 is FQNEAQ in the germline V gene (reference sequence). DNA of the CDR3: TGTGCCAGCAGCTCCTCACCATCGACTAGCGGGGACTCCTACGAGCAGTACTTC. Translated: CASSSSPSTSGDSYEQYF.

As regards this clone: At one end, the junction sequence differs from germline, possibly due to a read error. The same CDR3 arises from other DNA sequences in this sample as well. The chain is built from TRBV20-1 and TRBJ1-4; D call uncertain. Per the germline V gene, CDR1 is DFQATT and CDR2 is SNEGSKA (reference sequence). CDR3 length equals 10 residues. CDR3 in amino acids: CSARGEKLFF. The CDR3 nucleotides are TGCAGCGCTAGAGGTGAAAAACTGTTTTTT.

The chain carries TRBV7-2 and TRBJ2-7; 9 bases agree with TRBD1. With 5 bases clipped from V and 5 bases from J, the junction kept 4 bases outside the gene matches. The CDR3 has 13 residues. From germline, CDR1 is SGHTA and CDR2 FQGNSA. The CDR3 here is CASSPTGGNEQYF. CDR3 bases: TGTGCCAGCAGCCCGACAGGGGGTAACGAGCAGTACTTC.

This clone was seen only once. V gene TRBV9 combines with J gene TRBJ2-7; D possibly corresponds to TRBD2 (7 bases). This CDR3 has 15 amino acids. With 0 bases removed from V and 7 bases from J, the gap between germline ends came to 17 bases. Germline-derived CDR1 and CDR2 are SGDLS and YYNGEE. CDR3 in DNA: TGTGCCAGCAGCGTAGCCGGGGGGCCCTTGGGGGAGCAGTACTTC. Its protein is CASSVAGGPLGEQYF.

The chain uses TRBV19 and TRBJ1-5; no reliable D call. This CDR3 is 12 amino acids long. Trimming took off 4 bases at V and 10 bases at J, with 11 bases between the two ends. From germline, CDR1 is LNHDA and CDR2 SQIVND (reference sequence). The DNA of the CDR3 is TGTGCCAGTAGTACTGCATCTCATCCCCAGCATTTT. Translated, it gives CASSTASHPQHF.

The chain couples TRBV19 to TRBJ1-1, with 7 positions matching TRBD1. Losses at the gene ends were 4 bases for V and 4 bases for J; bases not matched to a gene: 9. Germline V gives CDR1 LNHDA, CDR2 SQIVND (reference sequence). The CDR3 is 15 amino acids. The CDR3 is CASSTTGAGATEAFF. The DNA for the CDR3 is TGTGCCAGTAGTACCACAGGGGCGGGGGCCACTGAAGCTTTCTTT.

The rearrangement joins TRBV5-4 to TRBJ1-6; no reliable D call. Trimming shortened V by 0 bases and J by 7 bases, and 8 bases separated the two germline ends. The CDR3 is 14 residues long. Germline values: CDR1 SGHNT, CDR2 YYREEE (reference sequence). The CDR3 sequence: CASSLGPNNSPLHF. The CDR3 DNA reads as TGTGCCAGCAGCTTGGGTCCCAACAATTCACCCCTCCACTTT. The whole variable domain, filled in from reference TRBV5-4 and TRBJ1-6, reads ETGVTQSPTHLIKTRGQQVTLRCSSQSGHNTVSWYQQALGQGPQFIFQYYREEENGRGNFPPRFSGLQFPNYSSELNVNALELDDSALYLCASSLGPNNSPLHFGNGTRLTVT.

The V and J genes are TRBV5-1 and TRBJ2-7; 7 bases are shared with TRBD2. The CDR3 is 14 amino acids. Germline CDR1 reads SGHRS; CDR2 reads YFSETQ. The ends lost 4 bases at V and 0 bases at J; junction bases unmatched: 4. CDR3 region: CASSGGDGSYEQYF. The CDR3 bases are TGCGCCAGCAGCGGGGGGGACGGCTCCTACGAGCAGTACTTC.

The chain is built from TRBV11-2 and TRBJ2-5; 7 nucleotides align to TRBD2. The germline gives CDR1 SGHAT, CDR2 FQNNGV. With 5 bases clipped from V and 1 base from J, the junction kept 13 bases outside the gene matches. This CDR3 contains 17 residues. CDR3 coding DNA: TGTGCCAGCAGCCCTACCTCGCAGCGGGGCGTCCAAGAGACCCAGTACTTC. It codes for CASSPTSQRGVQETQYF.

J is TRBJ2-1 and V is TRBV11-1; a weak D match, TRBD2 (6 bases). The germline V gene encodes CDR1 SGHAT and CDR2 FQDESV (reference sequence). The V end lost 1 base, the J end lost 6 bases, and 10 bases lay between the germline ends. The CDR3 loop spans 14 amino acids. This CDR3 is CASSLGGGINEQFF. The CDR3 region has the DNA TGTGCCAGCAGCTTAGGTGGAGGGATCAATGAGCAGTTCTTC.

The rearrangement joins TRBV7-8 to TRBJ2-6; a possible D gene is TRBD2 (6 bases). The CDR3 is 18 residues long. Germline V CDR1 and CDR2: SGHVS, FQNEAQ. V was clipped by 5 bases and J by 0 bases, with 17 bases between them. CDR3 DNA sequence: TGTGCCAGCAGCCTATTTCCCCCGGGGGACTCTGGGGCCAACGTCCTGACTTTC. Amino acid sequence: CASSLFPPGDSGANVLTF. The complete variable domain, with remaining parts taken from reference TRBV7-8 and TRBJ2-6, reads GAGVSQSPRYKVAKRGQDVALRCDPISGHVSLFWYQQALGQGPEFLTYFQNEAQLDKSGLPSDRFFAERPEGSVSTLKIQRTQQEDSAVYLCASSLFPPGDSGANVLTFGAGSRLTVL.

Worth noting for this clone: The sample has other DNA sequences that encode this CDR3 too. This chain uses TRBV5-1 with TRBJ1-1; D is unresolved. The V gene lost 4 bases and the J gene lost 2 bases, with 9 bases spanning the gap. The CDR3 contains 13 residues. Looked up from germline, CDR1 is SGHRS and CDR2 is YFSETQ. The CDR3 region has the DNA TGCGCCAGCAGCCTGGATCGAAACACTGAAGCTTTCTTT. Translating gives CASSLDRNTEAFF.

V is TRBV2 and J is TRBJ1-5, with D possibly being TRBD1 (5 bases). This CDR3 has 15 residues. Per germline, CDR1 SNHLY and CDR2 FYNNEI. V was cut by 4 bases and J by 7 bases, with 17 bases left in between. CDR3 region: CASSAGLGLGQPQHF. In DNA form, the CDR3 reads TGTGCCAGCAGTGCGGGTTTGGGGCTGGGGCAGCCCCAGCATTTT.

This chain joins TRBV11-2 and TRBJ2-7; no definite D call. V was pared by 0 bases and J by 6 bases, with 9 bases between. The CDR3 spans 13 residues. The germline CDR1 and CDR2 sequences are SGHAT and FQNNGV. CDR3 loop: CASSLEFSSEQYF. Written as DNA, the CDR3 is TGTGCCAGCAGCTTAGAATTTAGCAGCGAGCAGTACTTC.

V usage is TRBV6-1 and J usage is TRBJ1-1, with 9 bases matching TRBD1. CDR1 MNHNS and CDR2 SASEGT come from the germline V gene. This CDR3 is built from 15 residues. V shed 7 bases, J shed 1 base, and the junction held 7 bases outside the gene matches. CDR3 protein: CASTMDRGRNTEAFF. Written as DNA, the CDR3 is TGTGCCAGCACCATGGACAGGGGCCGGAACACTGAAGCTTTCTTT.

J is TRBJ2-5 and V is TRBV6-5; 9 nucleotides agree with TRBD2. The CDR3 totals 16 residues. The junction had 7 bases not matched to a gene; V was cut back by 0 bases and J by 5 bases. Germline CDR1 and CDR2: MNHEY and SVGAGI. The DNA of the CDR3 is TGTGCCAGCAGTTACTCGGTAGCGGGGGAGCTGGAGACCCAGTACTTC. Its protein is CASSYSVAGELETQYF.

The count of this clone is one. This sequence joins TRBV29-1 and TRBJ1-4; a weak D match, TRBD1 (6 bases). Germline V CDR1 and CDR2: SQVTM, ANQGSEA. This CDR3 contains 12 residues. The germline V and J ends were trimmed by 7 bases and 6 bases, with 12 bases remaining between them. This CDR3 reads CSARGFDEKLFF. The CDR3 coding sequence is TGCAGCGCAAGGGGGTTTGATGAAAAACTGTTTTTT.

CDR3 bases: TGTGCCAGCATCAAAACTACTAGCGGGGGGGGCCCCTACAATGAGCAGTTCTTC. Translated: CASIKTTSGGGPYNEQFF. This chain connects TRBV5-4 to TRBJ2-1, with TRBD2 identical over 13 bases. J was trimmed by 2 bases and V by 6 bases; bases with no gene match: 11. The length of the CDR3 is 18 residues. Germline CDR1 and CDR2: SGHNT and YYREEE (reference sequence).

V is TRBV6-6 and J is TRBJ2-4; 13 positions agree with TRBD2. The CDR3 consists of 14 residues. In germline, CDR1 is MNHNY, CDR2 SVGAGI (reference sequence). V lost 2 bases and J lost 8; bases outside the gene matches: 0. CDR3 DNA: TGTGCCAGCAGTTACGGACTAGCGGGAGACATTCAGTACTTC. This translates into CASSYGLAGDIQYF.

The CDR3 DNA reads TGTGCCAGCAGCCTAAACTACGAGCAGTACTTC. The encoded protein is CASSLNYEQYF. This chain connects TRBV5-5 to TRBJ2-5; D gene ambiguous. The end of the DNA fits TRBJ2-7 better, so the J call may be wrong. Germline values: CDR1 SGHKS, CDR2 YYEKEE (reference sequence). The CDR3 runs to 11 residues.